These 27 T cell receptor beta chains share one sample of origin, sequenced in a study of blood T cells in healthy people across ages. A second PCR, run for roughly 7 to 12 cycles, used a sample-barcoded 5' primer plus a J-beta primer mix. TCRdb independently ran MiXCR on the 5' RACE reads; one entry per CDR3 protein. Altogether under 2,000,000 distinct CDR3 sequences are present, less than 50% being singletons, with the ten largest covering 2.1%. Input material: blood. These receptors were taken from a woman aged 40 to 50 in good health.

This clonotype was observed a handful of times. The V gene is TRBV12-3 or TRBV12-4, the J gene TRBJ1-2; D is unclear. The V end was cut by 2 bases, the J end by 0 bases, with 13 bases between. This CDR3 spans 16 amino acids. CDR3: CASSLFRTAANYGYTF. Here the CDR3 DNA reads TGTGCCAGCAGTTTATTCCGGACCGCAGCTAACTATGGCTACACCTTC.

For this clonotype: A much larger clone lies a single base off, so this may be a read error. The chain links TRBV12-3 or TRBV12-4 to TRBJ2-3; D call uncertain. Trimming took off 4 bases at V and 7 bases at J, with 3 bases between the two ends. The CDR3 runs to 10 residues. CDR3 in amino acids: CASSYYTQYF. The CDR3 bases are TGTGCCAGCAGTTACTATACGCAGTATTTT.

V usage is TRBV7-2 and J usage is TRBJ1-2; unclear D gene. Germline V gives CDR1 SGHTA, CDR2 FQGNSA. Trimming shortened V by 2 bases and J by 4 bases, and 11 bases separated the two germline ends. The length of the CDR3 is 14 residues. This CDR3 is CASSLRAVGYGYTF. The CDR3, as DNA: TGTGCCAGCAGCTTAAGGGCTGTGGGCTATGGCTACACCTTC.

This clonotype has just a few counts. The chain couples TRBV4-2 to TRBJ1-6, with a weak D call TRBD1 (6 bases). CDR3 length: 14 residues. The germline V and J ends were trimmed by 8 bases and 9 bases, with 17 bases remaining between them. Germline CDR1 is LGHNA and CDR2 is YNFKEQ. This CDR3 is CASRQGSNPSPLHF. The CDR3 DNA reads as TGTGCCAGCCGGCAGGGGAGTAACCCTTCACCCCTCCACTTT.

In the case of this clonotype: A much larger clone sits a single nucleotide away, making a read error possible. The rearrangement links TRBV29-1 to TRBJ2-1; D call uncertain. The CDR3 sequence is 14 residues long. The ends were cut back, 6 bases at V and 1 base at J, with 13 bases in the middle. CDR1 is SQVTM, CDR2 ANQGSEA, per germline. For the CDR3, the DNA is TGCAGCGTCGTTCATGGTCTATCCTACAATGAGCAGTTCTTC. Encoded protein: CSVVHGLSYNEQFF.

Written as DNA, the CDR3 is TGTGCCAGCGGTGAGAGGGGGTCATACGGCTACACCTTC. It is translated as CASGERGSYGYTF. The V and J genes are TRBV27 and TRBJ1-2; D might be TRBD1 (6 bases). The length of the CDR3 is 13 residues. The germline gives CDR1 MNHEY, CDR2 SMNVEV (reference sequence). V lost 8 bases and J 8 bases, leaving 18 bases between the germline ends.

This clonotype was detected a few times. The chain couples TRBV27 to TRBJ2-4; 11 bases agree with TRBD1. After removal of 4 bases from V and 1 base from J, the junction contained 9 bases not matched to a gene. The CDR3 covers 18 residues. Germline lookup yields CDR1 MNHEY and CDR2 SMNVEV (reference sequence). CDR3 protein: CASSSDRGRGFAKNIQYF. The DNA of the CDR3 is TGTGCCAGCAGTTCGGACAGGGGGCGAGGTTTTGCCAAAAACATTCAGTACTTC.

The chain couples TRBV20-1 to TRBJ2-7, with D tentatively TRBD2 (7 bases). The length of the CDR3 is 10 residues. Germline CDR1 and CDR2: DFQATT and SNEGSKA (reference sequence). V lost 4 bases and J 10 bases, leaving 11 bases between the germline ends. The CDR3 sequence is CSAIRGAQYF. CDR3 nucleotide sequence: TGCAGTGCTATCCGGGGGGCCCAGTACTTC.

A few counts support this clonotype. The chain couples TRBV4-3 to TRBJ2-7, with D hard to call. In germline, CDR1 is LGHNA, CDR2 YSLEER. V lost 1 base to trimming and J lost 2 bases, with 12 bases between them. CDR3 length: 15 amino acids. CDR3 amino acids: CASSQGSGSAYEQYF. The CDR3 DNA reads as TGCGCCAGCAGCCAAGGGTCTGGGTCAGCCTACGAGCAGTACTTC.

J is TRBJ1-1 and V is TRBV20-1; 7 bases line up with TRBD1. After removal of 3 bases from V and 4 bases from J, the junction contained 5 bases not matched to a gene. Germline V gives CDR1 DFQATT, CDR2 SNEGSKA (reference sequence). CDR3 size: 13 residues. Here the CDR3 reads CSASRTGVTEAFF. The DNA for the CDR3 is TGCAGTGCTAGCCGAACAGGGGTCACTGAAGCTTTCTTT.

The chain has TRBV20-1 and TRBJ1-5, with a possible D match to TRBD1 (5 bases). Germline values: CDR1 DFQATT, CDR2 SNEGSKA (reference sequence). The length of the CDR3 is 16 residues. The ends were cut back, 0 bases at V and 0 bases at J, with 12 bases in the middle. In DNA, the CDR3 is TGCAGTGCTAGAGATCAAGGGGTTCATAGCAATCAGCCCCAGCATTTT. It yields the protein CSARDQGVHSNQPQHF.

This clonotype was found a few times. This sequence joins TRBV4-2 and TRBJ2-4; unclear D gene. Per germline, CDR1 LGHNA and CDR2 YNFKEQ. Trimming left V 1 base short and J 0 bases short, with 7 bases between. This CDR3 is 15 amino acids long. In DNA, the CDR3 is TGTGCCAGCAGCCAAGCCCGGTTAGCCAAAAACATTCAGTACTTC. As protein: CASSQARLAKNIQYF.

This chain uses TRBV9 with TRBJ1-2; 7 bases line up with TRBD1. The CDR3 extends over 14 amino acids. V trimming: 6 bases; J trimming: 3 bases; junction bases outside the gene matches: 8. Germline CDR1 and CDR2: SGDLS and YYNGEE. The CDR3 DNA reads as TGTGCCAGCAAGAGCGGTACAGGGGACTATGGCTACACCTTC. It codes for CASKSGTGDYGYTF. Using reference TRBV9 and TRBJ1-2 for the parts outside the CDR3, the full variable domain is DSGVTQTPKHLITATGQRVTLRCSPRSGDLSVYWYQQSLDQGLQFLIQYYNGEERAKGNILERFSAQQFPDLHSELNLSSLELGDSALYFCASKSGTGDYGYTFGSGTRLTVV.

The chain recombines TRBV10-3 with TRBJ1-6; D not resolved. This CDR3 is 12 amino acids long. With 5 bases removed from V and 14 bases from J, the gap between germline ends came to 13 bases. The germline CDR1 and CDR2 sequences are ENHRY and SYGVKD. CDR3 amino acids: CAISPGPAALHF. DNA of the CDR3: TGTGCCATCAGTCCCGGGCCAGCGGCCCTCCACTTT.

The chain has TRBV14 and TRBJ2-5; D gene uncertain. The V gene lost 4 bases and the J gene lost 1 base, with 13 bases spanning the gap. CDR1 and CDR2 (germline): SGHDN, FVKESK. The length of the CDR3 is 15 residues. The CDR3 is CASSPYGRFQETQYF. CDR3 DNA: TGTGCCAGCAGCCCCTACGGACGGTTCCAAGAGACCCAGTACTTC.

This sequence joins TRBV4-1 and TRBJ2-1; D remains ambiguous. V was clipped by 3 bases and J by 2 bases, with 14 bases between them. This CDR3 region has 16 residues. Germline CDR1 and CDR2: MGHRA and YSYEKL. The CDR3 region has the DNA TGCGCCAGCAGCCAGCGGACCACGGGCACCTACAATGAGCAGTTCTTC. Translated: CASSQRTTGTYNEQFF.

V is TRBV13 and J is TRBJ2-7; tentative D call: TRBD2 (6 bases). CDR3 length equals 15 residues. Trimming took 5 bases from V and 0 from J, leaving 14 bases between them. Germline assignment: CDR1 PRHDT and CDR2 FYEKMQ (reference sequence). CDR3 loop: CASSPGLTSSYEQYF. CDR3 nucleotide sequence: TGTGCCAGCAGCCCGGGACTTACGAGCTCCTACGAGCAGTACTTC.

V gene TRBV20-1 combines with J gene TRBJ2-1; D uncertain. Trimming shortened V by 1 base and J by 7 bases, and 11 bases separated the two germline ends. CDR1 DFQATT and CDR2 SNEGSKA come from the germline V gene (reference sequence). This CDR3 region has 13 residues. CDR3: CSARVGSRNEQFF. The CDR3 nucleotides are TGCAGTGCTAGAGTGGGTAGCAGGAATGAGCAGTTCTTC.

A word on this clonotype: At one end, the junction sequence differs from germline, possibly due to a read error. V gene TRBV25-1 combines with J gene TRBJ1-2; D possibly corresponds to TRBD1 (5 bases). CDR3 length: 14 residues. The germline V gene has CDR1 MGHDK and CDR2 SYGVNS. The CDR3 is CTSTDPRGLYGYTF. The CDR3 coding sequence is TGTACCAGCACCGACCCCCGGGGCCTCTATGGCTACACCTTC.

Here the CDR3 reads CASSYFIRAAKNIQYF. The CDR3 region has the DNA TGTGCCAGCAGTTACTTTATCCGGGCAGCCAAAAACATTCAGTACTTC. J is TRBJ2-4 and V is TRBV6-2 or TRBV6-3; no definite D call. There are 16 residues in the CDR3. Germline CDR1 MNHEY, CDR2 SVGEGT. The ends were cut back, 1 base at V and 0 bases at J, with 10 bases in the middle.

This clonotype came up a few times. The V call is TRBV12-3 or TRBV12-4, the J call TRBJ1-2; D ambiguous. CDR3 size: 14 residues. V lost 1 base and J lost 7, with 13 bases in between. The CDR3 DNA reads as TGTGCCAGCAGTTTAGGACCCGGAGGGATTGGCTACACCTTC. It codes for CASSLGPGGIGYTF.

This chain uses TRBV29-1 with TRBJ1-1, with 8 bases fitting TRBD1. Germline CDR1 and CDR2: SQVTM and ANQGSEA. V gave up 3 bases and J gave up 0 bases; unmatched junction bases: 6. The CDR3 sequence is 15 residues long. The CDR3 DNA reads as TGCAGCGTTGACCCCCGGGACAGGTTGAACACTGAAGCTTTCTTT. Residues: CSVDPRDRLNTEAFF.

This clonotype has a handful of counts. The chain recombines TRBV7-2 with TRBJ2-7; tentatively, D is TRBD1 or TRBD2 (6 bases each). Germline assignment: CDR1 SGHTA and CDR2 FQGNSA. Trimming removed 1 base from V and 3 bases from J, with 16 bases in between. CDR3 length: 16 amino acids. The CDR3 region is CASSLVEGGRNYEQYF. In DNA, the CDR3 is TGTGCCAGCAGCTTAGTTGAAGGGGGGCGGAACTACGAGCAGTACTTC.

Many counts were recorded for this clonotype. This chain uses TRBV6-5 with TRBJ1-2; weak D call: TRBD1 (5 bases). Trimming removed 0 bases from V and 2 bases from J, with 7 bases in between. Germline V gene lookup returns CDR1 MNHEY and CDR2 SVGAGI. The CDR3 sequence is 14 residues long. CDR3 bases: TGTGCCAGCAGTTACTCCAGGGCCAACTATGGCTACACCTTC. This codes for CASSYSRANYGYTF.

In its sample, this clonotype was seen a few times. J is TRBJ2-3 and V is TRBV6-5; D gene ambiguous. The germline V and J ends were trimmed by 0 bases and 4 bases, with 11 bases remaining between them. CDR1 is MNHEY, CDR2 SVGAGI, per germline. CDR3 length equals 15 residues. The CDR3 spells CASSYSKPAADTQYF. The DNA of the CDR3 is TGTGCCAGCAGTTACTCGAAACCCGCGGCAGATACGCAGTATTTT.

The V gene is TRBV7-9, the J gene TRBJ2-4; perhaps D is TRBD1 or TRBD2 (5 bases each). The DNA end lines up better with TRBJ2-5; the J call may be wrong. The CDR3 is made up of 15 amino acids. CDR1 is SEHNR and CDR2 is FQNEAQ in the germline V gene (reference sequence). The chain's CDR3 is CASTRLGPVGETQYF. The CDR3 DNA follows: TGTGCCAGCACCCGGCTGGGACCCGTGGGAGAGACCCAGTACTTC.

This clonotype turned up a few times. V usage is TRBV20-1 and J usage is TRBJ2-5; D is unclear. Trimming took 5 bases from V and 2 from J, leaving 12 bases between them. The CDR3 is 13 amino acids. Looked up from germline, CDR1 is DFQATT and CDR2 is SNEGSKA (reference sequence). The CDR3 loop reads CSALRTPQETQYF. The CDR3 DNA reads TGCAGTGCTTTAAGGACCCCACAAGAGACCCAGTACTTC.